This T cell receptor beta chain was captured by sequencing in a study of shared clonotypes between healthy human individuals. Produced via immunoSEQ multiplex PCR; TCRdb's table is partial and in-frame only. The table lists some 2 million clones, around 95% of them singletons. Adults of Caucasian background living in Nashville, Tennessee made up all donors. V was pared by 4 bases and J by 2 bases, with 8 bases between. CDR1 and CDR2 from the germline V gene are SGHTA and FQGNSA. The CDR3 has 13 amino acids. Regarding the study as a whole: As a rule, naive subsets had a larger estimated richness than memory subsets.

A note on this clone: Its antigen remains unknown.

Specimen: naive CD4+ T cells sorted from blood. Subset of the sample: CD45RA+ positively selected. The origin of this receptor is a man aged 18-30 years in good health. The V and J genes are TRBV7-2 and TRBJ2-5; no clear D. CDR3 in amino acids: CASSSGLQETQYF. The CDR3 DNA reads as TGTGCCAGCAGCTCGGGTCTTCAAGAGACCCAGTACTTC.